This T cell receptor (beta chain) was identified in a study of T-cell memory formation after mild COVID-19. Regarding the study as a whole: The CD4+ clones that contracted clustered mainly within CM and EM, and the CD8+ clones concentrated in EMRA. A second wave expanding day 15 to 37 was CD4+-biased; contracting clones were balanced. Pre-infection memory held some responding clones, suggesting pre-existing cross-reactive T cells responded.

J was trimmed by 1 base and V by 0 bases; bases with no gene match: 7. The CDR3 has 16 residues. Germline values: CDR1 DFQATT, CDR2 SNEGSKA (reference sequence). One entry per CDR3 protein results from TCRdb running MiXCR on the 5' RACE reads. The table includes roughly 410,000 distinct CDR3 sequences, roughly 24% detected once. Points on this clonotype: The antigen is undetermined.

The sample consisted of PBMCs or a T cell subset sorted from them (not recorded which). The V and J genes are TRBV20-1 and TRBJ1-2, with TRBD1 matching 8 bases. The TCR was taken from an adult woman who had mild COVID-19 (a few samples of this study predate the infection). Cell type and time point are not known. The CDR3 loop is CSARDLDRGFNYGYTF. In DNA form, the CDR3 reads TGCAGTGCTAGAGATTTAGACAGGGGCTTTAACTATGGCTACACCTTC.